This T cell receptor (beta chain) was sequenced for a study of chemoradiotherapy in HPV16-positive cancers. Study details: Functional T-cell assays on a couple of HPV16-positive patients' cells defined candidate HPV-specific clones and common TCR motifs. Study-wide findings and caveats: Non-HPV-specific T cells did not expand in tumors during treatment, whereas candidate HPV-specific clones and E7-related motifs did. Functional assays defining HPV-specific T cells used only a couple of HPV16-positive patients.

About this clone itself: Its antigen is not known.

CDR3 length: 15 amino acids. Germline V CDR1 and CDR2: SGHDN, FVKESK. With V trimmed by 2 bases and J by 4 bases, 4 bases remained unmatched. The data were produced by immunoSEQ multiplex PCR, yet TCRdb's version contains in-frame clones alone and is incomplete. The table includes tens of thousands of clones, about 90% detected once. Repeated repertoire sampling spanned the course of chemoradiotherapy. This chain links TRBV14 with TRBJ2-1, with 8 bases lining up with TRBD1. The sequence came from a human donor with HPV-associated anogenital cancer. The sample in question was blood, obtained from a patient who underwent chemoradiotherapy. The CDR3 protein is CASSQWTGRYNEQFF. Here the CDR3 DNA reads TGTGCCAGCAGCCAATGGACAGGGCGATACAATGAGCAGTTCTTC.